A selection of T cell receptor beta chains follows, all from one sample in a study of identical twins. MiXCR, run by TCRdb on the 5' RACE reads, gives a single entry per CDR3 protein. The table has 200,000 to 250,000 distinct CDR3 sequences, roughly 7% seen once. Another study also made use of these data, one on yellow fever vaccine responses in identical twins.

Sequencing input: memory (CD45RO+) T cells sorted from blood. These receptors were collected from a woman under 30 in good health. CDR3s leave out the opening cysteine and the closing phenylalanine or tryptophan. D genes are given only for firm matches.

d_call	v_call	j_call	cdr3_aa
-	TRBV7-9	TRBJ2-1	ASSARYNEQF
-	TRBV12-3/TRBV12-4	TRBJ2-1	ASWAAPGEQF
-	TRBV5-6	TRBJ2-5	ASGAKKETQY
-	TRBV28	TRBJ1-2	ASSSPSYGYT
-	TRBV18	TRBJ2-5	ASPQETQY
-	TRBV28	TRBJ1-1	ASSLSWGGVGTEAF
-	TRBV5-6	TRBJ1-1	ASSLGEQAF
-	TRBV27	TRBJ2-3	ASRNYSIDTQY
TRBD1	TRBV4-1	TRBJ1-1	ASRRTGGGTEAF
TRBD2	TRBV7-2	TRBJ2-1	ASSLKAGRSNEQF
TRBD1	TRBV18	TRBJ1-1	ASSPRGGVNTEAF
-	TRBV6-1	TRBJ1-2	ASSRGAPYGYT
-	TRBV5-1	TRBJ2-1	ASSLDVARPDQEQF
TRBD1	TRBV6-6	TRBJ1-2	ASSTGTGFGYT
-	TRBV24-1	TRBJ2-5	ATSDHYSGETQY
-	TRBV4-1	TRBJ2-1	ASSQDSWGNEQF
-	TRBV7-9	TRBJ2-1	ASSLAILGYNEQF
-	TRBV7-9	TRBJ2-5	ASSLREIQETQY